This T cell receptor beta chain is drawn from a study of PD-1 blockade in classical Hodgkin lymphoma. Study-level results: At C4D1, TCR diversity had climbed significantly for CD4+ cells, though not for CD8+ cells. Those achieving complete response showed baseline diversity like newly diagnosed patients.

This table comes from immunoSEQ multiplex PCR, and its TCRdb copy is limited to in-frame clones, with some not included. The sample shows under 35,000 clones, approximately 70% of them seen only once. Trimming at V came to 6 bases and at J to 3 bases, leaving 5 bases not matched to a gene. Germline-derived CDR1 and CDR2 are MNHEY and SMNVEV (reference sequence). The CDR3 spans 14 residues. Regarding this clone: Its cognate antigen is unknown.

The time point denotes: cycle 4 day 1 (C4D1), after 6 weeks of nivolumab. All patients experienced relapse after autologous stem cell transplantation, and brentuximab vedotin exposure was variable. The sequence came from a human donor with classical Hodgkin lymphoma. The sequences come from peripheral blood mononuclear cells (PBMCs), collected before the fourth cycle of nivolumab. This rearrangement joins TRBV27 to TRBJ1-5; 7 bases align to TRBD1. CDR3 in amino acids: CASRPGQFNQPQHF. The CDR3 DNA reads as TGTGCCAGCAGGCCGGGACAGTTCAATCAGCCCCAGCATTTT.